Below are 28 T cell receptor beta chains sequenced from a single sample in a study of blood T cell repertoires in COVID-19. Sequenced by immunoSEQ multiplex PCR; TCRdb stores in-frame clones only, minus some. The data show more than 200,000 clones, about 88% seen once. Sequencing was done on a sample of peripheral blood. The source is a man under 40 with active or convalescent COVID-19.

This clone was counted a single time. The chain recombines TRBV29-1 with TRBJ1-4, with 9 nucleotides matching TRBD1. CDR3 size: 16 residues. Germline-derived CDR1 and CDR2 are SQVTM and ANQGSEA. V shed 6 bases and J 1 base; nucleotides not matched to a gene: 9. Written as DNA, the CDR3 is TGCAGCGTGGGAACAGGGGGCGCAAAAACTAATGAAAAACTGTTTTTT. The encoded protein is CSVGTGGAKTNEKLFF.

The J gene is TRBJ2-1, the V gene TRBV9; TRBD2 agrees at 10 bases. CDR3 length equals 15 residues. Germline CDR1 and CDR2: SGDLS and YYNGEE. J gave up 8 bases and V 3 bases, and 8 bases lay outside the gene matches. CDR3 protein: CASSAAGGRGDEQFF. The CDR3 nucleotides read TGTGCCAGCAGCGCAGCGGGGGGGCGGGGCGATGAGCAGTTCTTC.

The chain recombines TRBV11-2 with TRBJ2-7; 8 positions match TRBD1. V was pared by 5 bases and J by 6 bases, with 9 bases of the junction left unmatched. Per germline, CDR1 SGHAT and CDR2 FQNNGV. This CDR3 region has 14 residues. The CDR3 DNA is TGTGCCAGCAGCGTACCACGGACAGGGAGCGAGCAGTACTTC. Its protein product is CASSVPRTGSEQYF.

The chain is built from TRBV7-9 and TRBJ1-1; 10 nucleotides agree with TRBD1. Germline values: CDR1 SEHNR, CDR2 FQNEAQ (reference sequence). This CDR3 spans 15 amino acids. Trimming took 5 bases from V and 2 from J; bases not matched to a gene: 5. CDR3 in DNA: TGTGCCAGCAGCATCCGGGACAGGGGAAACACTGAAGCTTTCTTT. It translates to CASSIRDRGNTEAFF.

This sequence joins TRBV4-1 and TRBJ2-4, with D maybe TRBD2 (6 bases). The germline V and J ends were trimmed by 0 bases and 0 bases, with 24 bases remaining between them. CDR1 MGHRA and CDR2 YSYEKL come from the germline V gene. There are 21 residues in the CDR3. The CDR3 DNA sequence: TGCGCCAGCAGCCAAGATCGAATTCAGTCCAGGAGGGATTTAGCCAAAAACATTCAGTACTTC. Protein product: CASSQDRIQSRRDLAKNIQYF.

This chain connects TRBV4-1 to TRBJ2-7; no clear D. The length of the CDR3 is 15 residues. Looked up from germline, CDR1 is MGHRA and CDR2 is YSYEKL. The V and J ends lost 1 base and 3 bases respectively, with 13 bases between them. DNA of the CDR3: TGCGCCAGCAGCCAAGGAGACGGAGACCTCTACGAGCAGTACTTC. Encoded protein: CASSQGDGDLYEQYF.

This clone is a singleton in its sample. The chain has TRBV18 and TRBJ2-5; the match to TRBD1 covers 7 bases. Per the germline V gene, CDR1 is KGHSH and CDR2 is LQKENI. The junction had 8 bases not matched to a gene; V was cut back by 4 bases and J by 0 bases. This CDR3 region has 16 residues. CDR3 sequence reads: CASSRTRGPNQETQYF. CDR3 coding DNA: TGTGCCAGCTCACGAACGAGGGGGCCAAACCAAGAGACCCAGTACTTC.

This clone was detected once. The chain carries TRBV7-9 and TRBJ1-2; a possible D gene is TRBD1 (6 bases). Between the trimmed V and J ends, which lost 4 bases and 6 bases, there was a span of 24 bases. Germline CDR1 reads SEHNR; CDR2 reads FQNEAQ (reference sequence). This CDR3 region has 17 residues. The CDR3 loop is CASSSSSIGGPANGYTF. The CDR3 DNA is TGTGCCAGCAGCTCCTCGAGCATTGGGGGCCCGGCTAATGGCTACACCTTC.

This chain connects TRBV18 to TRBJ1-5; maybe TRBD1 (6 bases). Trimming left V 6 bases short and J 11 bases short, with 20 bases between. Germline V gene lookup returns CDR1 KGHSH and CDR2 LQKENI. The CDR3 loop spans 14 amino acids. The CDR3 DNA sequence: TGTGCCAGCTCGGCGGACAGCGGACTAGGGGCCCAGCATTTT. The encoded protein is CASSADSGLGAQHF.

The chain joins TRBV19 to TRBJ2-1; TRBD2 agrees at 10 bases. CDR1 and CDR2 from the germline V gene are LNHDA and SQIVND (reference sequence). The CDR3 contains 17 residues. V dropped 3 bases and J dropped 6; count of bases not matched to a gene: 11. CDR3 coding DNA: TGTGCCAGTAGTATTTTATTCGGGACTAGCGAGGGCAATGAGCAGTTCTTC. Translation: CASSILFGTSEGNEQFF.

The chain carries TRBV2 and TRBJ1-2; 9 nucleotides align to TRBD1. Germline lookup yields CDR1 SNHLY and CDR2 FYNNEI. The CDR3 length is 15 residues. The V gene end was trimmed by 3 bases and the J gene end by 4 bases; junction bases not matched to a gene: 6. CDR3 DNA sequence: TGTGCCAGCAGTGACTGGGACAGGGTGGGCTATGGCTACACCTTC. Translation: CASSDWDRVGYGYTF.

V gene TRBV30 combines with J gene TRBJ1-1; D perhaps matches TRBD1 (6 bases). Trimming left V 4 bases short and J 6 bases short, with 18 bases between. The germline V gene has CDR1 GTSNPN and CDR2 SVGIG (reference sequence). The length of the CDR3 is 14 residues. CDR3 protein: CAWNPGHTNSEAFF. In nucleotides, the CDR3 is TGTGCCTGGAACCCGGGACACACCAACTCTGAAGCTTTCTTT.

V and J are TRBV19 and TRBJ1-1; D is undetermined. Germline V gene data show CDR1 as LNHDA and CDR2 as SQIVND (reference sequence). The CDR3 extends over 12 amino acids. V lost 9 bases and J lost 5, with 13 bases in between. CDR3 amino acids: CASRTEGTEAFF. In DNA form, the CDR3 reads TGTGCCAGCCGAACCGAGGGAACTGAAGCTTTCTTT.

The chain couples TRBV13 to TRBJ2-7; 16 bases are shared with TRBD2. The CDR3 contains 16 residues. From germline, CDR1 is PRHDT and CDR2 FYEKMQ (reference sequence). The junction had 3 bases not matched to a gene; V was cut back by 5 bases and J by 2 bases. CDR3 DNA sequence: TGTGCCAGCAGCCGAGGGACTAGCGGGGGGGCCTACGAGCAGTACTTC. Encoded protein: CASSRGTSGGAYEQYF.

This chain joins TRBV5-1 and TRBJ1-6; TRBD1 agrees at 8 bases. J was trimmed by 8 bases and V by 1 base; bases with no gene match: 11. There are 17 residues in the CDR3. Germline assignment: CDR1 SGHRS and CDR2 YFSETQ. DNA for the CDR3: TGCGCCAGCAGCTTGTACGAACCCCGGGACAGGTATTCACCCCTCCACTTT. This sequence encodes CASSLYEPRDRYSPLHF.

This chain connects TRBV7-3 to TRBJ2-3, with D unclear. From germline, CDR1 is SGHTA and CDR2 FQGTGA. Trimming cost V 4 bases and J 4 bases, with 12 bases left between them. The CDR3 is 14 residues long. CDR3 region: CASSSLTGSDTQYF. In DNA form, the CDR3 reads TGTGCCAGCAGCTCCCTGACTGGTTCAGATACGCAGTATTTT.

The sample holds a few counts of this clone. The chain links TRBV5-1 to TRBJ2-1; D not certain. The germline CDR1 and CDR2 sequences are SGHRS and YFSETQ. V was clipped by 0 bases and J by 8 bases, with 9 bases between them. This CDR3 region has 13 residues. The CDR3 loop is CASSLETVYEQFF. DNA of the CDR3: TGCGCCAGCAGCTTGGAAACAGTTTATGAGCAGTTCTTC.

This clone is a singleton in its sample. The gene calls are TRBV30 and TRBJ1-2, with D hard to call. The CDR3 totals 13 residues. The V gene lost 0 bases and the J gene lost 8 bases, with 13 bases spanning the gap. Germline-derived CDR1 and CDR2 are GTSNPN and SVGIG (reference sequence). CDR3 in DNA: TGTGCCTGGAGTGTAATCCCCGGAGGAGGCTACACCTTC. Translating it yields CAWSVIPGGGYTF.

The chain uses TRBV30 and TRBJ2-5; 8 nucleotides match TRBD2. This CDR3 spans 13 amino acids. Germline V gene sequence: CDR1 GTSNPN, CDR2 SVGIG (reference sequence). With V trimmed by 2 bases and J by 5 bases, 4 bases remained unmatched. CDR3 residues: CAWSRSGEETQYF. The CDR3 DNA follows: TGTGCCTGGAGTCGTAGCGGGGAGGAGACCCAGTACTTC.

This clone was seen a handful of times. This chain joins TRBV4-3 and TRBJ1-1; possible D gene TRBD1, 5 bases. The CDR3 runs 14 residues. In germline, CDR1 is LGHNA, CDR2 YSLEER. The V gene lost 3 bases and the J gene lost 1 base, with 9 bases spanning the gap. The chain's CDR3 is CASSHLTGNTEAFF. The CDR3 region has the DNA TGCGCCAGCAGCCACCTCACAGGGAACACTGAAGCTTTCTTT.

V usage is TRBV29-1 and J usage is TRBJ2-1; D uncertain. CDR1 is SQVTM, CDR2 ANQGSEA, per germline. Trimming removed 7 bases from V and 7 bases from J, with 14 bases in between. The CDR3 sequence is 12 residues long. The DNA of the CDR3 is TGCAGCGCCCCATGGGCCCAAAATGAGCAGTTCTTC. Protein sequence: CSAPWAQNEQFF.

The rearrangement uses TRBV5-1 and TRBJ1-6; D is unclear. Trimming stripped 5 bases from V and 5 bases from J, with 11 bases between. This CDR3 has 14 amino acids. Germline lookup yields CDR1 SGHRS and CDR2 YFSETQ. The CDR3 is CASSSGLNNSPLHF. The CDR3 nucleotides read TGCGCCAGCAGTTCTGGACTGAATAATTCACCCCTCCACTTT.

V gene TRBV11-2 combines with J gene TRBJ1-2; D gene uncertain. V lost 5 bases and J 7 bases, leaving 17 bases between the germline ends. CDR1 and CDR2 from the germline V gene are SGHAT and FQNNGV. The CDR3 sequence is 14 residues long. CDR3 coding DNA: TGTGCCAGCAGCCTTTCGACGGGAATGGGTGGCTACACCTTC. It yields the protein CASSLSTGMGGYTF. The full variable domain, rest sourced from reference TRBV11-2 and TRBJ1-2, is EAGVAQSPRYKIIEKRQSVAFWCNPISGHATLYWYQQILGQGPKLLIQFQNNGVVDDSQLPKDRFSAERLKGVDSTLKIQPAKLEDSAVYLCASSLSTGMGGYTFGSGTRLTVV.

J is TRBJ1-5 and V is TRBV30, with a possible D match to TRBD1 (5 bases). The V gene's germline CDR1 is GTSNPN and CDR2 SVGIG (reference sequence). The CDR3 consists of 13 residues. Trimming removed 2 bases from V and 4 bases from J, with 9 bases in between. Here the CDR3 reads CAWSIGANQPQHF. CDR3 DNA: TGTGCCTGGAGTATAGGGGCGAATCAGCCCCAGCATTTT.

V usage is TRBV10-2 and J usage is TRBJ2-7; the D is unclear. Trimming removed 5 bases at V and 6 bases at J, with 11 bases between. The CDR3 extends over 12 amino acids. Germline CDR1 WSHSY, CDR2 SAAADI. The CDR3 region has the DNA TGCGCCAGCAGTTCGCTCCTAAGCGAGCAGTACTTC. Its protein is CASSSLLSEQYF.

The CDR3 region is CASSESGTDGELFF. The CDR3, as DNA: TGTGCCAGCAGCGAGAGCGGAACCGACGGGGAGCTGTTTTTT. This chain connects TRBV9 to TRBJ2-2; D may be TRBD2 (5 bases). V was pared by 3 bases and J by 7 bases, with 13 bases between. This CDR3 is built from 14 residues. Germline lookup yields CDR1 SGDLS and CDR2 YYNGEE.

Concerning this clone: This sample also contains other DNA sequences that code for the same CDR3. The gene calls are TRBV7-9 and TRBJ1-6, with TRBD1 identical over 10 bases. Trimming removed 8 bases from V and 6 bases from J; junction bases left unmatched: 7. CDR1 and CDR2 from the germline V gene are SEHNR and FQNEAQ (reference sequence). CDR3 length: 15 residues. CDR3 coding DNA: TGTGCCAGCTCTGTCCGGGACAGGGGTAATTCACCCCTCCACTTT. Translating gives CASSVRDRGNSPLHF.

This chain links TRBV11-2 with TRBJ1-4; maybe TRBD1 (6 bases). The CDR3 consists of 15 residues. V was pared by 5 bases and J by 4 bases, with 14 bases between. CDR1 and CDR2 from the germline V gene are SGHAT and FQNNGV. The CDR3 sequence is CASSLTGSGNEKLFF. For the CDR3, the DNA is TGTGCCAGCAGCCTCACAGGGAGCGGTAATGAAAAACTGTTTTTT.